The rows below give T cell receptor beta chains drawn from one sample of a study of CD8+CD57+ T cells in acquired aplastic anemia. One entry per CDR3 protein results from TCRdb running MiXCR on the reads. The data show around 190,000 distinct CDR3 sequences, around 63% seen once. The sequenced sample consisted of sorted CD4+, CD8+, or CD8+CD57+ T cells (not recorded which) from PBMCs. The receptor source for this set is a human donor in good health. CDR3s include the opening cysteine and the closing phenylalanine or tryptophan. The D gene is left open where the match is weak. Rows may omit the clone size; those that give it use once, few, many or a size class.

J gene | clone size | D gene | V gene | CDR3 DNA | CDR3 protein
TRBJ2-3 | few | TRBD2 | TRBV28 | TGTGCCAGCAGTTGGGGGACTAGCGGAGAGCAGTATTTT | CASSWGTSGEQYF
TRBJ2-5 | NA | TRBD1 | TRBV29-1 | TGCAGCTCGGGGACAGGGCAAGAGACCCAGTACTTC | CSSGTGQETQYF
TRBJ1-4 | NA | NA | TRBV15 | TGTGCCACCAGCAGGACAGCCGCCAAGGGTAATGAAAAACTGTTTTTT | CATSRTAAKGNEKLFF
TRBJ2-1 | NA | NA | TRBV5-4 | TGTGCCAGCAGCTTGCAGGGGGGGAATGAGCAGTTCTTC | CASSLQGGNEQFF
TRBJ2-2 | few | TRBD1 | TRBV7-9 | TGTGCCCACAGGGGGGTTACCGGGGAGCTGTTTTTT | CAHRGVTGELFF
TRBJ2-1 | many | NA | TRBV5-1 | TGCGCCAGCAGCTTTGCAGCCTACAATGAGCAGTTCTTC | CASSFAAYNEQFF
TRBJ1-1 | many | NA | TRBV6-1 | TGTGCCAGCACTAAAAGGGTGAACACTGAAGCTTTCTTT | CASTKRVNTEAFF
TRBJ1-1 | NA | NA | TRBV20-1 | TGCAGTGCTTCTCCTGAAGCTTTCTTT | CSASPEAFF
TRBJ2-7 | NA | NA | TRBV9 | TGTGCCAGCAGCGTTCAGGGAGGCGAGCAGTACTTC | CASSVQGGEQYF
TRBJ2-5 | NA | NA | TRBV2 | TGTGCCAGCAGCGGGCAAGGAGAGACCCAGTACTTC | CASSGQGETQYF
TRBJ2-1 | few | NA | TRBV7-9 | TGTGCCAGCAGCCCCCGTGATAGCGGAAGAAACAATGAGCAGTTCTTC | CASSPRDSGRNNEQFF
TRBJ1-2 | NA | NA | TRBV15 | TGTGCCACCAGCCAGAGAGGGCAGGGATCCATTAGGCTACACTATGGCTACACCTTC | CATSQRGQGSIRLHYGYTF
TRBJ2-5 | NA | TRBD2 | TRBV7-2 | TGTGCCAGCAGGCGCACGGCACTAGCGGGAGTTGTGGAGACCCAGTACTTC | CASRRTALAGVVETQYF
TRBJ2-1 | NA | TRBD2 | TRBV19 | TGTGCCAGTAGTCAGCCCAGCGGGGGGGTAGATGAGCAGTTCTTC | CASSQPSGGVDEQFF
TRBJ2-7 | NA | TRBD1 | TRBV29-1 | TGCAGCACCCGGGACAGCCTCTACGAGCAGTACTTC | CSTRDSLYEQYF
TRBJ2-7 | NA | NA | TRBV9 | TGTGCCAGCAGCGTTATCGGAGGGGGCTCCTACGAGCAGTACTTC | CASSVIGGGSYEQYF
TRBJ2-7 | many | NA | TRBV19 | TGTGCCAGTAGTTATTGGCAGGGGTCGGGCGAGCAGTACTTC | CASSYWQGSGEQYF
TRBJ2-5 | NA | TRBD2 | TRBV15 | TGTGCCACCAGCAGAGGACTAGCGGGAGTTGGAGAGACCCAGTACTTC | CATSRGLAGVGETQYF
TRBJ1-1 | many | TRBD1 | TRBV4-1 | TGCGCCAGCAGCCAATTTACAGGGGGCGAGTTTGCTTTCTTT | CASSQFTGGEFAFF
TRBJ2-3 | NA | NA | TRBV7-2 | TGTGCCAGCAGCTTAGCTACACATACAGATACGCAGTATTTT | CASSLATHTDTQYF
TRBJ1-1 | many | NA | TRBV19 | TGTGCCAGTAGTTTCATCAGCGTGCTGAACACTGAAGCTTTCTTT | CASSFISVLNTEAFF
TRBJ1-2 | few | NA | TRBV20-1 | TGCAGTGTCCGAAGCGGGGGTCGGAGCTATGGCTACACCTTC | CSVRSGGRSYGYTF
TRBJ2-1 | many | TRBD2 | TRBV7-8 | TGTGCCAGCAGCTCCACTAGCGGGAGCTCCTACAATGAGCAGTTCTTC | CASSSTSGSSYNEQFF
TRBJ2-1 | many | TRBD2 | TRBV5-4 | TGTGCCAGCAGTTCGACTAGCGGCTCCTACAATGAGCAGTTCTTC | CASSSTSGSYNEQFF
TRBJ1-2 | NA | TRBD1 | TRBV7-6 | TGTGCCAGCAGCTCACAGGGGGCAGCTGGCTACACCTTC | CASSSQGAAGYTF
TRBJ1-2 | NA | TRBD1 | TRBV19 | TGTGCCAGTAGTACCCCCACGGGGGACAGGGACGGCTATGGCTACACCTTC | CASSTPTGDRDGYGYTF
TRBJ2-1 | NA | NA | TRBV24-1 | TGTGCCACCAGTGATCCAGGAAAGCATGAGCAGTTCTTC | CATSDPGKHEQFF
TRBJ2-7 | few | TRBD2 | TRBV11-3 | TGTGCCAGCAGCTTTAGCGGGGGGGTAGGCGAGCAGTACTTC | CASSFSGGVGEQYF
TRBJ2-7 | NA | NA | TRBV20-1 | TGCAGTGCTAGGGACTTCGAGGGGGTCTACGAGCAGTACTTC | CSARDFEGVYEQYF
TRBJ2-7 | many | NA | TRBV4-2 | TGTGCCAGCAGCCAACGAAGGTCGTTGTCCTTC | CASSQRRSLSF
TRBJ2-5 | NA | TRBD2 | TRBV5-1 | TGCGCCAGCAGCTCCATAGCGGGTCAAGAGACCCAGTACTTC | CASSSIAGQETQYF
TRBJ1-4 | once | NA | TRBV20-1 | TGCAGTGCCTCTATTGAAAAACTGTTTTTT | CSASIEKLFF
TRBJ1-6 | NA | TRBD1 | TRBV9 | TGTGCCAGCAGCACAGGGGTTTACGATTCACCCCTCCACTTT | CASSTGVYDSPLHF
TRBJ1-4 | NA | TRBD1 | TRBV5-5 | TGTGCCAGCAGCCTAGGGACAGCCCCTACTAATGAAAAACTGTTTTTT | CASSLGTAPTNEKLFF
TRBJ2-3 | NA | NA | TRBV24-1 | TGTGCCACCTCGGGGGAGACGGATACGCAGTATTTT | CATSGETDTQYF
TRBJ2-1 | NA | NA | TRBV10-3 | TGTGCCATCAGTGAGTCGACCACGGAGAAGCAGTTCTTC | CAISESTTEKQFF
TRBJ1-4 | NA | TRBD1 | TRBV7-8 | TGTGCCAGCAGCCCCAGAGGACAGGGCGGGGTTAATGAAAGACTGTTTTTT | CASSPRGQGGVNERLFF
TRBJ2-1 | once | NA | TRBV5-4 | TGTGCCAGCAGCTTGGGTCCAGCAGGGGAAAGCAATGAGCAGTTCTTC | CASSLGPAGESNEQFF
TRBJ2-5 | NA | NA | TRBV10-3 | TGTGCCATTGGGCGAGAGCAAGAGACCCAGTACTTC | CAIGREQETQYF
TRBJ2-1 | many | TRBD2 | TRBV4-3 | TGCGCCAGCAGCCAATCGCCGGGACTAGCCCTGAATGAGCAGTTCTTC | CASSQSPGLALNEQFF
TRBJ1-1 | few | NA | TRBV2 | TGTGCCAGCAGTGAGGAGGGGTACACTGAAGCTTTCTTT | CASSEEGYTEAFF
TRBJ2-7 | few | TRBD1 | TRBV2 | TGTGCCAGCAACACAGGGGTCCTCTACGAGCAGTACTTC | CASNTGVLYEQYF
TRBJ2-1 | many | NA | TRBV5-1 | TGCGCCAGCAGCTTTTGGCAAGAGGAGCAGTTCTTC | CASSFWQEEQFF
TRBJ2-5 | NA | TRBD2 | TRBV4-1 | TGCGCCAGCAGCCATTTTTCCGGGAGGTTGTTGGAGACCCAGTACTTC | CASSHFSGRLLETQYF
TRBJ2-5 | NA | TRBD2 | TRBV10-2 | TGCGCCAGCAGTTCCGGGACTAGCGGGGGAACACCACAAGAGACCCAGTACTTC | CASSSGTSGGTPQETQYF
TRBJ2-3 | NA | TRBD2 | TRBV7-3 | TGTGCCAGCAGCTTAAGCGGGGGGAAGGGGGATACGCAGTATTTT | CASSLSGGKGDTQYF
TRBJ2-5 | NA | NA | TRBV10-1 | TGCGCCAGCAGCGGGGGCCAGCCTAAGAGGGAGACCCAGTACTTC | CASSGGQPKRETQYF
TRBJ2-7 | NA | NA | TRBV20-1 | TGCAGTGCTAGAGGGGGGGCGGGATTGAACGAGCAGTACTTC | CSARGGAGLNEQYF
TRBJ2-2 | NA | TRBD1 | TRBV15 | TGTGCCACCAGCAGAGGGACAGGGAACACCGGGGAGCTGTTTTTT | CATSRGTGNTGELFF
TRBJ2-1 | NA | TRBD1 | TRBV28 | TGTGCCAGCAATCATGACAGGGCGACCTACAATGAGCAGTTCTTC | CASNHDRATYNEQFF
TRBJ2-7 | few | NA | TRBV11-2 | TGTGCCAGCAGCTTAGTGGCGGGAACCCCCTACGAGCAGTACTTC | CASSLVAGTPYEQYF
TRBJ2-1 | NA | NA | TRBV25-1 | TGTGCCAGCAGGCGGCGGGAATACAATGAGCAGTTCTTC | CASRRREYNEQFF
TRBJ1-1 | many | NA | TRBV4-1 | TGCGCCAGCAGCCAAGAGGGGGGCAGCATGAACACTGAAGCTTTCTTT | CASSQEGGSMNTEAFF
TRBJ2-7 | NA | NA | TRBV20-1 | TGCAGTGCTAGGAGGACACCTCGGCCCTACGAGCAGTACTTC | CSARRTPRPYEQYF
TRBJ2-7 | NA | NA | TRBV10-1 | TGCGCCAGCAGCCCGGGATATAACTCCTACGAGCAGTACTTC | CASSPGYNSYEQYF
TRBJ2-5 | NA | TRBD1 | TRBV7-2 | TGTGCCAGCAGCAAACAACAGGGGTTGGGGCCAGAGACCCAGTACTTC | CASSKQQGLGPETQYF
TRBJ2-7 | NA | NA | TRBV20-1 | TGCAGTGCTAGAGGGGTGTCCTACGAGCAGTACTTC | CSARGVSYEQYF
TRBJ1-1 | NA | NA | TRBV7-8 | TGTGCCAGCAGCATTATGGTAGAGAACACTGAAGCTTTCTTT | CASSIMVENTEAFF
TRBJ2-7 | NA | NA | TRBV7-2 | TGTGCCAGCAGCGGACCAGGGGGGGCAGGGACCTACGAGCAGTACTTC | CASSGPGGAGTYEQYF